The next 9 T cell receptor beta chains were all read from a single sample in a study of PD-1 blockade in classical Hodgkin lymphoma. After autologous stem cell transplantation all patients relapsed, and prior brentuximab vedotin exposure differed between cohorts. Assay used: immunoSEQ multiplex PCR; TCRdb lists only in-frame clones, some missing. The table has just over 60,000 clones, roughly 88% seen once. The sample consisted of peripheral blood mononuclear cells (PBMCs), taken at baseline. The origin of the receptors is a human donor with classical Hodgkin lymphoma.

This chain joins TRBV30 and TRBJ1-5; D gene ambiguous. Trimming took off 2 bases at V and 0 bases at J, with 8 bases between the two ends. CDR1 and CDR2 from the germline V gene are GTSNPN and SVGIG (reference sequence). The CDR3 loop spans 14 amino acids. CDR3 in amino acids: CAWSLGYSNQPQHF. CDR3 bases: TGTGCCTGGAGTTTAGGGTATAGCAATCAGCCCCAGCATTTT.

The chain has TRBV19 and TRBJ1-2, with TRBD1 identical over 10 bases. Germline CDR1 reads LNHDA; CDR2 reads SQIVND (reference sequence). Germline trimming cut 5 bases from V and 5 bases from J; bases unmatched to any gene: 8. This CDR3 spans 15 amino acids. The CDR3 sequence is CASSPAGTGAYGYTF. CDR3 DNA: TGTGCCAGTAGTCCGGCCGGGACAGGGGCATATGGCTACACCTTC.

This chain links TRBV27 with TRBJ2-7; 10 nucleotides agree with TRBD2. The junction had 5 bases not matched to a gene; V was cut back by 5 bases and J by 1 base. The CDR3 loop spans 15 amino acids. Germline V gene data show CDR1 as MNHEY and CDR2 as SMNVEV (reference sequence). In DNA form, the CDR3 reads TGTGCCAGCAGTCAAGCGGGGGGGCCGTCCTACGAGCAGTACTTC. Translated: CASSQAGGPSYEQYF.

The V and J genes are TRBV6-4 and TRBJ2-3; D could derive from TRBD1 or TRBD2 (6 bases each). V lost 4 bases, J lost 2 bases, and 10 bases lay in between. CDR1 and CDR2 (germline): MRHNA, SNTAGT. The CDR3 consists of 14 residues. The CDR3 loop is CASSAGADTDTQYF. The CDR3 DNA is TGTGCCAGCAGTGCGGGGGCCGACACAGATACGCAGTATTTT.

This rearrangement joins TRBV2 to TRBJ1-5; TRBD1 aligns across 10 bases. The CDR3 runs 13 residues. Germline values: CDR1 SNHLY, CDR2 FYNNEI. V was pared by 7 bases and J by 7 bases, with 4 bases of the junction left unmatched. CDR3: CASNDRGRQPQHF. CDR3 DNA: TGTGCCAGCAACGACAGGGGGCGACAGCCCCAGCATTTT.

The V gene is TRBV19, the J gene TRBJ1-5; 10 nucleotides line up with TRBD1. The CDR3 runs 13 residues. V shed 6 bases, J shed 4 bases, and the junction held 0 bases outside the gene matches. Germline CDR1 is LNHDA and CDR2 is SQIVND (reference sequence). The CDR3 sequence: CASRGQGNQPQHF. The CDR3 bases are TGTGCCAGTAGGGGACAGGGGAATCAGCCCCAGCATTTT.

The V call is TRBV19, the J call TRBJ1-6, with D tentatively TRBD1 (5 bases). The V gene lost 6 bases and the J gene lost 7 bases, with 13 bases spanning the gap. Germline lookup yields CDR1 LNHDA and CDR2 SQIVND (reference sequence). The CDR3 totals 14 residues. The CDR3 spells CASSLGRQNSPLHF. The CDR3 DNA reads as TGTGCCAGTAGCCTCGGCCGACAGAATTCACCCCTCCACTTT.

The chain links TRBV4-2 to TRBJ2-4, with D unclear. V gave up 1 base and J gave up 5 bases, with 12 bases separating them. CDR1 and CDR2 (germline): LGHNA, YNFKEQ. CDR3 length equals 15 residues. CDR3 in amino acids: CASSQAAMWENIQYF. DNA of the CDR3: TGTGCCAGCAGCCAAGCAGCGATGTGGGAAAACATTCAGTACTTC.

The chain is built from TRBV5-6 and TRBJ1-6; D unresolved. The V gene lost 0 bases and the J gene lost 10 bases, with 5 bases spanning the gap. Germline V gene lookup returns CDR1 SGHDT and CDR2 YYEEEE. This CDR3 contains 12 residues. This CDR3 reads CASSLDGSPLHF. The CDR3 coding sequence is TGTGCCAGCAGCTTGGACGGATCACCCCTCCACTTT.